This T cell receptor (beta chain) was found in a study of radiotherapy plus CTLA-4 blockade in lung cancer. In the study overall: Among all patients, more than 15% showed objective responses, while roughly 30% had disease control. Study-wide results and caveats: Strongest reported response predictors: early blood clone changes and post-radiation interferon-beta.

Chemo-refractory metastatic non-small-cell lung cancer patients underwent focal radiation alongside CTLA-4 blockade with ipilimumab. Comments on this clone: Its specificity is unknown.

Method: immunoSEQ multiplex PCR; TCRdb's copy keeps in-frame clones and lacks some. Of 30,000 to 40,000 clones in the sample, approximately 66% were seen once. The ends were cut back, 6 bases at V and 3 bases at J, with 6 bases in the middle. The CDR3 has 12 residues. Germline loops: CDR1 SGDLS, CDR2 YYNGEE. This receptor was taken from a human donor with non-small cell lung cancer who had stable disease on radiotherapy plus ipilimumab. This chain connects TRBV9 to TRBJ2-2; D gene uncertain. The sample here was peripheral blood, taken from a patient treated with radiotherapy plus ipilimumab. CDR3 residues: CASTRDTGELFF. The CDR3 DNA reads TGTGCCAGCACCCGAGACACCGGGGAGCTGTTTTTT. The whole variable domain, filled in from reference TRBV9 and TRBJ2-2, reads DSGVTQTPKHLITATGQRVTLRCSPRSGDLSVYWYQQSLDQGLQFLIQYYNGEERAKGNILERFSAQQFPDLHSELNLSSLELGDSALYFCASTRDTGELFFGEGSRLTVL.